These 10 T cell receptor beta chains were sequenced from one sample in a study of human T cells and chemical hapten exposure. As to time point: pre-sensitization, week 0. Treatment denoted: therapeutic diphenylcyclopropenone sensitization with weekly scalp DPC. TCRdb re-analysed the RACE reads in MiXCR, keeping a single row per CDR3 protein. The sample lists about 260,000 distinct CDR3 sequences, about 9.4% occurring once. This specimen consisted of whole blood, obtained in connection with sensitization to the hapten diphenylcyclopropenone (DPC). All receptors derive from a woman aged 35 to 49 with alopecia areata. Some clones in this sample may be carry-over from other donors' samples.

This clonotype appeared many times. The chain is built from TRBV29-1 and TRBJ2-7; 12 bases align to TRBD1. The CDR3 sequence is 14 residues long. V dropped 4 bases and J dropped 4; count of bases not matched to a gene: 5. Germline loops: CDR1 SQVTM, CDR2 ANQGSEA. CDR3: CSVGGTGGLYEQYF. CDR3 sequence (DNA): TGCAGCGTTGGAGGGACAGGGGGCTTGTACGAGCAGTACTTC.

The sample holds a few counts of this clonotype. The genes are TRBV3-1 and TRBJ1-4; D is undetermined. V was clipped by 3 bases and J by 7 bases, with 12 bases between them. Germline V gene lookup returns CDR1 LGHDT and CDR2 YNNKEL (reference sequence). The CDR3 is 14 amino acids. The CDR3 DNA sequence: TGTGCCAGCAGCCACCGCAGGACGGCTGAAAAACTGTTTTTT. Its translation: CASSHRRTAEKLFF.

This clonotype was recorded at least ten times. The chain links TRBV7-8 to TRBJ1-1; 7 bases map to TRBD1. Germline CDR1 SGHVS, CDR2 FQNEAQ. The CDR3 covers 14 residues. Trimming at V came to 8 bases and at J to 3 bases, leaving 9 bases not matched to a gene. CDR3 DNA sequence: TGTGCCAGCCAAGTCGTAAGGGGGCACACTGAAGCTTTCTTT. Translation: CASQVVRGHTEAFF.

CDR3: CASSLVGGTTGELFF. DNA for the CDR3: TGTGCCAGCAGCCTAGTAGGGGGAACCACCGGGGAGCTGTTTTTT. This chain joins TRBV7-3 and TRBJ2-2; possibly TRBD1 for D (6 bases). This CDR3 has 15 amino acids. V was cut by 5 bases and J by 4 bases, with 14 bases left in between. Germline V gives CDR1 SGHTA, CDR2 FQGTGA.

This clonotype was seen repeatedly, ten times or more. The chain combines TRBV28 with TRBJ2-7; D unresolved. The CDR3 loop spans 12 amino acids. The ends were cut back, 4 bases at V and 10 bases at J, with 14 bases in the middle. CDR1 is MDHEN, CDR2 SYDVKM, per germline. For the CDR3, the DNA is TGTGCCAGCAGTTCCCCAGGTCCGGAACAGTACTTC. It specifies CASSSPGPEQYF.

In this sample, this clonotype turned up a few times. V and J are TRBV20-1 and TRBJ1-3; D gene uncertain. Germline CDR1 and CDR2: DFQATT and SNEGSKA (reference sequence). Trimming shortened V by 6 bases and J by 0 bases, and 18 bases separated the two germline ends. This CDR3 comprises 16 residues. The CDR3 sequence is CSANRGQLNSGNTIYF. CDR3 nucleotide sequence: TGCAGTGCGAATCGAGGGCAGCTGAACTCTGGAAACACCATATATTTT.

This clonotype was seen more than once but under ten times. The chain couples TRBV2 to TRBJ2-5; D unresolved. CDR1 and CDR2 from the germline V gene are SNHLY and FYNNEI. Trimming cost V 1 base and J 4 bases, with 13 bases left between them. This CDR3 has 15 residues. Here the CDR3 reads CASSEGVTGIETQYF. Here the CDR3 DNA reads TGTGCCAGCAGTGAAGGGGTGACTGGGATAGAGACCCAGTACTTC.

The sample holds a few counts of this clonotype. The V gene is TRBV28, the J gene TRBJ2-2, with TRBD1 identical over 10 bases. The ends lost 6 bases at V and 5 bases at J; junction bases unmatched: 9. This CDR3 comprises 16 residues. In germline, CDR1 is MDHEN, CDR2 SYDVKM. The CDR3 sequence is CASRNRQGARTGELFF. CDR3 DNA: TGTGCCAGCAGGAATCGACAGGGGGCGAGGACCGGGGAGCTGTTTTTT.

This clonotype was detected many times. This sequence joins TRBV9 and TRBJ1-2; no definite D call. V lost 3 bases to trimming and J lost 3 bases, with 12 bases between them. The CDR3 spans 14 residues. Germline V lookup: CDR1 SGDLS, CDR2 YYNGEE. In nucleotides, the CDR3 is TGTGCCAGCAGCGCAAGCACAGCTTACTATGGCTACACCTTC. Protein sequence: CASSASTAYYGYTF.

The V and J genes are TRBV4-2 and TRBJ2-3, with 9 bases identical to TRBD2. Germline V lookup: CDR1 LGHNA, CDR2 YNFKEQ. The junction had 16 bases not matched to a gene; V was cut back by 6 bases and J by 6 bases. The CDR3 covers 17 residues. The DNA for the CDR3 is TGTGCCAGCAGTCCGAGAGCAGCGGGAGGTACCCCGGATACGCAGTATTTT. This codes for CASSPRAAGGTPDTQYF.